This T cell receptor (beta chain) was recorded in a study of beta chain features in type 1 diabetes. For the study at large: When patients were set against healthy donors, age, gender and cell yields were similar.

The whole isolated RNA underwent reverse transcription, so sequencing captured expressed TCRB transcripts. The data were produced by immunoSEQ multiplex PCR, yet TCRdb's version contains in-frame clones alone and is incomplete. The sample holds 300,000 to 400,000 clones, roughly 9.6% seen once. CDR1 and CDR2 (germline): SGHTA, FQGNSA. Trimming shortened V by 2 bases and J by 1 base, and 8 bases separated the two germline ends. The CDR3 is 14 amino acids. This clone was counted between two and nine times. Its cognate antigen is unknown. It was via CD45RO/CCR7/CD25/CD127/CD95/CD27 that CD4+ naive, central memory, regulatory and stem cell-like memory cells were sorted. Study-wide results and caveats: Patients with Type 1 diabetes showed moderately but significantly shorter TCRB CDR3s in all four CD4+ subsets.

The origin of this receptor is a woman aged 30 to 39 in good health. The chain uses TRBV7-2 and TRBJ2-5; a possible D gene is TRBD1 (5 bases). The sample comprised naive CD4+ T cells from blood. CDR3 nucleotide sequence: TGTGCCAGCAGCTTAATACAGGTCCAAGAGACCCAGTACTTC. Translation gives CASSLIQVQETQYF.